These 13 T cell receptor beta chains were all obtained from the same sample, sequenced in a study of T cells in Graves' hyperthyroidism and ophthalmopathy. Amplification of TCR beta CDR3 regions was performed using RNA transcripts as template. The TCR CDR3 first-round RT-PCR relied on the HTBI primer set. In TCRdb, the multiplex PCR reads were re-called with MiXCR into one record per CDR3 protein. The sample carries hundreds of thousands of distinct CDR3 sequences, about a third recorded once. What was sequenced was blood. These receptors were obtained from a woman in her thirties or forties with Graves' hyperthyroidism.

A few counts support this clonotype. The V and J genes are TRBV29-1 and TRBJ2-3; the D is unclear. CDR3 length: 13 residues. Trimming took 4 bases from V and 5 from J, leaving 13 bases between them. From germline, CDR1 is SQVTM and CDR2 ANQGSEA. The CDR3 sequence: CSVGKKVGDTQYF. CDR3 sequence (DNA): TGCAGCGTTGGGAAGAAGGTGGGAGATACGCAGTATTTT.

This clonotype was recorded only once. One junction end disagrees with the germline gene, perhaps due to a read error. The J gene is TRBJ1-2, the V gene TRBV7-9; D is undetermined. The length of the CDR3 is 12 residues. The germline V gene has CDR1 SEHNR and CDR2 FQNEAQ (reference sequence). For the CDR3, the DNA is TGTGCCAGCAGCGCCTTGAGCTATGGCTACATCTTC. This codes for CASSALSYGYIF.

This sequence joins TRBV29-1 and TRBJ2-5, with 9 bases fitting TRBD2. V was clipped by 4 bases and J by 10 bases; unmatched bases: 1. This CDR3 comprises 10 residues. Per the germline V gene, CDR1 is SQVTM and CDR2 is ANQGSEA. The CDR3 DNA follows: TGCAGCGTTGGGCGGGGGGGCCAGTACTTC. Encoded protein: CSVGRGGQYF.

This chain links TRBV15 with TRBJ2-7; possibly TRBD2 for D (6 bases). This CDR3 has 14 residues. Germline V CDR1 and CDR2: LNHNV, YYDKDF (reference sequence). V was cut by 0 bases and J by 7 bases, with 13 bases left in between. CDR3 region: CATSRERDRGEQYF. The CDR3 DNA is TGTGCCACCAGCAGAGAGAGGGATCGGGGGGAGCAGTACTTC. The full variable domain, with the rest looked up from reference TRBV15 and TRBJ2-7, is DAMVIQNPRYQVTQFGKPVTLSCSQTLNHNVMYWYQQKSSQAPKLLFHYYDKDFNNEADTPDNFQSRRPNTSFCFLDIRSPGLGDTAMYLCATSRERDRGEQYFGPGTRLTVT.

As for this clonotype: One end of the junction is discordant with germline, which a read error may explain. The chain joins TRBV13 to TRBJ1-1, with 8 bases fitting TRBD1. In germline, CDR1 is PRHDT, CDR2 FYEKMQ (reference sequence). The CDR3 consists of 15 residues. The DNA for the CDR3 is TGTGCCAGCAGTTTAGTTTTTGGGGCGGGACAGGAGGTTTTCTTT. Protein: CASSLVFGAGQEVFF.

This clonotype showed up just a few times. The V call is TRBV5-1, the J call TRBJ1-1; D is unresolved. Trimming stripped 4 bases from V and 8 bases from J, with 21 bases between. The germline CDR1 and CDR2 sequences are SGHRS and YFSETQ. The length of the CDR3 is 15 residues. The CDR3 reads CASSPSRSAPGEAFF. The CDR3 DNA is TGCGCCAGCAGCCCTTCTCGTTCCGCTCCCGGGGAAGCTTTCTTT.

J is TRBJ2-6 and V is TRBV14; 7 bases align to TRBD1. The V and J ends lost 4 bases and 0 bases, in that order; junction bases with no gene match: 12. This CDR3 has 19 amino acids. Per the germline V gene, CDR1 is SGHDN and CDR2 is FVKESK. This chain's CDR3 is CASSPLPGQRFSGANVLTF. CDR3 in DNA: TGTGCCAGCAGCCCCCTCCCGGGACAGAGATTCTCTGGGGCCAACGTCCTGACTTTC.

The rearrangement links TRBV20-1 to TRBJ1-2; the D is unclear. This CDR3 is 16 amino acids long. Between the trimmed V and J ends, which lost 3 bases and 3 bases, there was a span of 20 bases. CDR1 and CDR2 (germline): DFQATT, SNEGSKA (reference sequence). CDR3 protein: CSARGHESDNYYGYTF. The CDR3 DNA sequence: TGCAGTGCTAGGGGCCATGAATCAGACAACTACTATGGCTACACCTTC.

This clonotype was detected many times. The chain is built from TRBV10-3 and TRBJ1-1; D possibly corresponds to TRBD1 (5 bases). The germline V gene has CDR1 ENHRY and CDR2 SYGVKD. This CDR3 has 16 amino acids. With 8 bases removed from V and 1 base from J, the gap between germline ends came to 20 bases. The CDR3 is CAILKVVGQTNTEAFF. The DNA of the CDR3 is TGTGCCATCTTGAAGGTGGTGGGGCAGACGAACACTGAAGCTTTCTTT.

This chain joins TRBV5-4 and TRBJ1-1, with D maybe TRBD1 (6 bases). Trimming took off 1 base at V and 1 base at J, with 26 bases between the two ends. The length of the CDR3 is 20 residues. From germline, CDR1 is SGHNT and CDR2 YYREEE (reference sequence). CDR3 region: CASSLSLTATGRTRNTEAFF. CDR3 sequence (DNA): TGTGCCAGCAGCTTGAGTCTTACTGCAACAGGGAGGACAAGGAACACTGAAGCTTTCTTT. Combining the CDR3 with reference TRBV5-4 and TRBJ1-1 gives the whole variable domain ETGVTQSPTHLIKTRGQQVTLRCSSQSGHNTVSWYQQALGQGPQFIFQYYREEENGRGNFPPRFSGLQFPNYSSELNVNALELDDSALYLCASSLSLTATGRTRNTEAFFGQGTRLTVV.

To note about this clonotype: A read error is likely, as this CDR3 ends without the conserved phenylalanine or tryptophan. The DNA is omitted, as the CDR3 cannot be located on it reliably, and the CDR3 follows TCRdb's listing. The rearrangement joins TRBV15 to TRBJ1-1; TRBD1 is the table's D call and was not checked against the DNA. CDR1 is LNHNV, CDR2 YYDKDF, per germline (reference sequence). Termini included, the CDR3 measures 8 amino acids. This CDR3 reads CATSLGSP.

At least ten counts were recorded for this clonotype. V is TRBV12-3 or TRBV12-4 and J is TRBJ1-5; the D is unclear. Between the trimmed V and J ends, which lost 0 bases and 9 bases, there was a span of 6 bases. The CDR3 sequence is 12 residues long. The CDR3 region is CASSLAVLPQHF. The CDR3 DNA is TGTGCCAGCAGTTTAGCGGTTCTGCCCCAGCATTTT.

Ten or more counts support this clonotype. CDR3 sequence (DNA): TGTGCCAGCAGTCCCTTTTCCCGGGAGACCCAGTACTTC. Protein product: CASSPFSRETQYF. The chain carries TRBV28 and TRBJ2-5; D is unresolved. The CDR3 is made up of 13 amino acids. From germline, CDR1 is MDHEN and CDR2 SYDVKM. The V gene lost 5 bases and the J gene lost 5 bases, with 12 bases spanning the gap.